This T cell receptor beta chain was sequenced during a study of shared clonotypes between healthy human individuals. The study's findings and limits: Researchers found naive subsets generally carried larger estimated richness than memory subsets.

The CDR3 is 13 residues long. The V gene's germline CDR1 is MDHEN and CDR2 SYDVKM. V shed 6 bases and J shed 5 bases, with 11 bases lying between them. Study donors comprised healthy, HIV-negative adults devoid of recent acute infection or vaccination. With regard to this clone: Its cognate antigen is unknown.

The authors split each subset's genomic DNA evenly across several immunoSEQ plates. Clones were read by immunoSEQ multiplex PCR, and TCRdb kept only the in-frame ones, dropping some. The data hold 1,500,000 or so clones, with roughly 97% observed a single time. The V call is TRBV28, the J call TRBJ2-1; weak D call: TRBD1 (5 bases). Sequenced sample: naive CD4+ T cells sorted from blood. Noted subset: CD45RA+ positively selected. The clonotype comes from a man aged 25 to 40 in good health. The CDR3 loop is CASSQGANNEQFF. CDR3 coding DNA: TGTGCCAGCAGCCAAGGGGCCAACAATGAGCAGTTCTTC.